The 27 T cell receptor beta chains reported below all come from one sample, sequenced in a study of PD-1 blockade in classical Hodgkin lymphoma. Only in-frame clones appear in the TCRdb table, and some are missing; sequencing was by immunoSEQ multiplex PCR. The table has about 18,000 clones, approximately 87% seen once. Time point given: cycle 4 day 1 (C4D1), after about 6 weeks of nivolumab. All patients experienced relapse after autologous stem cell transplantation, and brentuximab vedotin exposure was variable. Using magnetic negative selection, the CD4+ T cells were separated out of thawed PBMCs. The sample here was CD4+ T cells from blood, taken before the fourth cycle of nivolumab. These receptors all stem from a human donor with classical Hodgkin lymphoma.

This rearrangement joins TRBV5-1 to TRBJ2-7; possible D gene TRBD2, 5 bases. V shed 3 bases and J shed 2 bases, with 12 bases lying between them. Germline CDR1 is SGHRS and CDR2 is YFSETQ. This CDR3 has 14 amino acids. In DNA, the CDR3 is TGCGCCAGCAGCTCTTTTCCCGGGGCCTACGAGCAGTACTTC. Translating it yields CASSSFPGAYEQYF.

This rearrangement joins TRBV4-2 to TRBJ2-3; 8 bases agree with TRBD2. V trimming: 4 bases; J trimming: 2 bases; junction bases outside the gene matches: 8. The CDR3 sequence is 16 residues long. Per the germline V gene, CDR1 is LGHNA and CDR2 is YNFKEQ. This CDR3 is CASSRGLSGITDTQYF. The CDR3 region has the DNA TGTGCCAGCAGCCGTGGGCTTAGCGGGATCACAGATACGCAGTATTTT.

The chain has TRBV19 and TRBJ2-1; D not certain. This CDR3 is 15 amino acids long. V was cut by 9 bases and J by 4 bases, with 19 bases left in between. The germline V gene has CDR1 LNHDA and CDR2 SQIVND (reference sequence). Written as DNA, the CDR3 is TGTGCCAGCACGAGAACACCGGGCCTATACAATGAGCAGTTCTTC. This encodes CASTRTPGLYNEQFF.

V and J are TRBV11-2 and TRBJ2-2; 7 positions match TRBD1. V dropped 5 bases and J dropped 5; count of bases not matched to a gene: 5. The CDR3 runs to 14 residues. The germline CDR1 and CDR2 sequences are SGHAT and FQNNGV. The CDR3 DNA reads as TGTGCCAGCAGCCTACTGACAGGGACCGGGGAGCTGTTTTTT. Its protein is CASSLLTGTGELFF.

This clone was seen only once. The V and J genes are TRBV28 and TRBJ2-5; 10 bases align to TRBD2. This CDR3 is 15 amino acids long. Germline V gene data show CDR1 as MDHEN and CDR2 as SYDVKM. V lost 5 bases to trimming and J lost 4 bases; unmatched junction nucleotides: 7. CDR3 residues: CASSPRGLARETQYF. DNA of the CDR3: TGTGCCAGCAGTCCACGGGGACTAGCGAGAGAGACCCAGTACTTC.

The rearrangement links TRBV5-4 to TRBJ1-1, with 10 bases lining up with TRBD1. Losses at the gene ends were 2 bases for V and 1 base for J; bases not matched to a gene: 2. The CDR3 consists of 15 residues. The germline CDR1 and CDR2 sequences are SGHNT and YYREEE (reference sequence). CDR3 amino acids: CASSFRQGANTEAFF. CDR3 DNA: TGTGCCAGCAGCTTCCGACAGGGGGCGAACACTGAAGCTTTCTTT.

V usage is TRBV7-2 and J usage is TRBJ2-7, with a weak D call TRBD2 (6 bases). Germline CDR1 SGHTA, CDR2 FQGNSA. There are 13 residues in the CDR3. Between the trimmed V and J ends, which lost 2 bases and 2 bases, there was a span of 7 bases. The CDR3 DNA is TGTGCCAGCAGCTTATCGGGAGCCTACGAGCAGTACTTC. The encoded protein is CASSLSGAYEQYF.

The chain couples TRBV25-1 to TRBJ2-2; 9 bases are shared with TRBD1. Germline CDR1 reads MGHDK; CDR2 reads SYGVNS. This CDR3 is built from 16 residues. Germline trimming cut 2 bases from V and 1 base from J; bases unmatched to any gene: 2. DNA for the CDR3: TGTGCCAGCAGTGAAGCGGACAGGGGGAACACCGGGGAGCTGTTTTTT. It translates to CASSEADRGNTGELFF.

The chain links TRBV5-4 to TRBJ2-6, with D hard to call. The CDR3 loop spans 16 amino acids. Trimming cost V 4 bases and J 0 bases, with 11 bases left between them. Per germline, CDR1 SGHNT and CDR2 YYREEE (reference sequence). This CDR3 reads CASSIGRSSGANVLTF. CDR3 DNA: TGTGCCAGCAGCATAGGACGGAGCTCTGGGGCCAACGTCCTGACTTTC.

The chain is built from TRBV5-1 and TRBJ2-7, with D possibly being TRBD1 (7 bases). Germline CDR1 reads SGHRS; CDR2 reads YFSETQ. The CDR3 is made up of 16 amino acids. The V and J ends lost 4 bases and 4 bases respectively, with 21 bases between them. The CDR3 nucleotides read TGCGCCAGCAGCCTGCGCGGGACAGCCGGAGGATACGAGCAGTACTTC. This gives the protein CASSLRGTAGGYEQYF.

This clone was seen just once. CDR3 nucleotides: TGTGCCAGCAGCTTGGGGGGACAGGTATTCTGGGGCACTGAAGCTTTCTTT. This gives the protein CASSLGGQVFWGTEAFF. V gene TRBV5-5 combines with J gene TRBJ1-1; 8 nucleotides match TRBD1. This CDR3 contains 17 residues. Germline CDR1 SGHKS, CDR2 YYEKEE (reference sequence). Germline trimming cut 0 bases from V and 4 bases from J; bases unmatched to any gene: 11.

The genes are TRBV9 and TRBJ1-2; possibly TRBD1 for D (5 bases). Per germline, CDR1 SGDLS and CDR2 YYNGEE. CDR3 length equals 15 residues. The V and J ends lost 0 bases and 2 bases respectively, with 11 bases between them. CDR3 residues: CASSVGGSGNYGYTF. The CDR3, as DNA: TGTGCCAGCAGCGTAGGGGGCAGTGGGAACTATGGCTACACCTTC.

The chain joins TRBV5-6 to TRBJ2-7; TRBD1 or TRBD2 may be the D gene (5 bases each). Germline assignment: CDR1 SGHDT and CDR2 YYEEEE. Trimming took off 2 bases at V and 3 bases at J, with 9 bases between the two ends. This CDR3 is 13 amino acids long. The CDR3 bases are TGTGCCAGCAGCTTTCGGGGCAACTACGAGCAGTACTTC. This codes for CASSFRGNYEQYF.

The chain carries TRBV6-6 and TRBJ1-2; TRBD1 is a possible D gene (6 bases). There are 12 residues in the CDR3. The V and J ends lost 5 bases and 5 bases respectively, with 9 bases between them. Germline values: CDR1 MNHNY, CDR2 SVGAGI (reference sequence). The chain's CDR3 is CASSETGYGYTF. CDR3 in DNA: TGTGCCAGCAGTGAGACAGGATATGGCTACACCTTC.

The chain carries TRBV4-2 and TRBJ2-7, with D uncertain. The germline V gene encodes CDR1 LGHNA and CDR2 YNFKEQ. The CDR3 spans 17 residues. Trimming stripped 0 bases from V and 3 bases from J, with 18 bases between. The CDR3 sequence is CASSQDRQGAQNYEQYF. DNA for the CDR3: TGTGCCAGCAGCCAAGATCGGCAAGGTGCGCAGAACTACGAGCAGTACTTC.

This clone came up a few times. The gene calls are TRBV2 and TRBJ1-1; no clear D. Trimming took off 7 bases at V and 1 base at J, with 4 bases between the two ends. This CDR3 has 11 amino acids. CDR1 is SNHLY, CDR2 FYNNEI, per germline. In DNA, the CDR3 is TGTGCCAGCATACGGAACACTGAAGCTTTCTTT. It specifies CASIRNTEAFF.

The chain combines TRBV6-1 with TRBJ2-1; D gene unclear. Trimming shortened V by 2 bases and J by 9 bases, and 14 bases separated the two germline ends. Germline-derived CDR1 and CDR2 are MNHNS and SASEGT. The CDR3 loop spans 14 amino acids. The CDR3 region is CASSETWSQSEQFF. CDR3 coding DNA: TGTGCCAGCAGTGAAACTTGGTCGCAGTCTGAGCAGTTCTTC.

This clone has only a few counts. The chain has TRBV9 and TRBJ1-5, with 9 nucleotides matching TRBD1. V lost 4 bases and J lost 7; bases outside the gene matches: 3. This CDR3 is built from 13 residues. Germline lookup yields CDR1 SGDLS and CDR2 YYNGEE. CDR3 protein: CASSLDRGQPQHF. In DNA, the CDR3 is TGTGCCAGCAGCTTGGACAGGGGACAGCCCCAGCATTTT.

The rearrangement uses TRBV9 and TRBJ2-6; D gene uncertain. V was pared by 2 bases and J by 3 bases, with 3 bases between. There are 13 residues in the CDR3. CDR1 and CDR2 from the germline V gene are SGDLS and YYNGEE. The CDR3 bases are TGTGCCAGCAGCGTCCTTGGGGCCAACGTCCTGACTTTC. This gives the protein CASSVLGANVLTF.

The chain links TRBV19 to TRBJ1-5; the D is unclear. Trimming removed 6 bases at V and 0 bases at J, with 18 bases between. Germline V lookup: CDR1 LNHDA, CDR2 SQIVND (reference sequence). This CDR3 region has 17 residues. The DNA for the CDR3 is TGTGCCAGTAGAGCCGGAGGATTTAGGGATAGCAATCAGCCCCAGCATTTT. As protein: CASRAGGFRDSNQPQHF.

The chain employs TRBV10-3 and TRBJ2-7; maybe TRBD2 (6 bases). This CDR3 comprises 14 residues. Germline CDR1 is ENHRY and CDR2 is SYGVKD. V lost 0 bases and J 0 bases, leaving 6 bases between the germline ends. The CDR3 coding sequence is TGTGCCATCAGTGAGTCCGGGAGCTCCTACGAGCAGTACTTC. Its protein product is CAISESGSSYEQYF.

The CDR3 DNA sequence: TGTGCCAGCAGCAGCACTGAAGCTTTCTTT. It yields the protein CASSSTEAFF. The V call is TRBV6-5, the J call TRBJ1-1; D is undetermined. With 6 bases removed from V and 4 bases from J, the gap between germline ends came to 3 bases. The CDR3 spans 10 residues. Germline V gene sequence: CDR1 MNHEY, CDR2 SVGAGI.

The chain uses TRBV6-5 and TRBJ1-2, with D maybe TRBD1 (6 bases). CDR1 is MNHEY, CDR2 SVGAGI, per germline. The CDR3 is made up of 15 amino acids. Trimming removed 0 bases at V and 8 bases at J, with 16 bases between. The CDR3 coding sequence is TGTGCCAGCAGTTACTCGAGGCGGGGGGCGGAGGGCTACACCTTC. Translation gives CASSYSRRGAEGYTF.

The chain recombines TRBV28 with TRBJ2-7; 8 bases map to TRBD2. Germline V CDR1 and CDR2: MDHEN, SYDVKM. The CDR3 loop spans 14 amino acids. With 6 bases clipped from V and 7 bases from J, the junction kept 11 bases outside the gene matches. This chain's CDR3 is CASRVREGLEEQYF. As DNA, the CDR3 is TGTGCCAGCAGAGTACGGGAGGGCCTGGAGGAGCAGTACTTC.

This rearrangement joins TRBV28 to TRBJ1-2; 7 nucleotides match TRBD1. Unmatched junction bases numbered 18, after V lost 6 bases and J lost 8 bases. The CDR3 spans 16 residues. CDR1 and CDR2 from the germline V gene are MDHEN and SYDVKM. In DNA, the CDR3 is TGTGCCAGCAGCTTCCCGGGAGGGGGCGTCTTAGGGGGCTACACCTTC. Its protein product is CASSFPGGGVLGGYTF.

This clone was recorded only once. The chain has TRBV9 and TRBJ2-2, with 7 bases that match TRBD1. This CDR3 is 14 amino acids long. V gave up 4 bases and J gave up 4 bases; unmatched junction bases: 4. Germline V CDR1 and CDR2: SGDLS, YYNGEE. CDR3 nucleotide sequence: TGTGCCAGCAGCACACAGGGGATCACCGGGGAGCTGTTTTTT. Translating gives CASSTQGITGELFF.

This clone turned up a few times. V gene TRBV30 combines with J gene TRBJ1-1; the D is unclear. V shed 2 bases and J shed 0 bases, with 16 bases lying between them. There are 16 residues in the CDR3. Germline-derived CDR1 and CDR2 are GTSNPN and SVGIG (reference sequence). The CDR3, as DNA: TGTGCCTGGAGTAACCGGACTATGCGCATGAACACTGAAGCTTTCTTT. This translates into CAWSNRTMRMNTEAFF.